A single sample gave rise to the 8 T cell receptor beta chains below, sequenced in a study of lymphopenia after photon versus proton radiotherapy. Clones were sequenced by immunoSEQ multiplex PCR, and TCRdb holds only the in-frame ones, with some missing. Of more than 30,000 clones in the sample, around 85% were seen once. This specimen was peripheral blood, taken from a patient treated with photon-based radiotherapy. Source of these receptors: a man aged 45 to 65 with gastric cancer.

V usage is TRBV30 and J usage is TRBJ1-2; D remains unclear. Germline CDR1 is GTSNPN and CDR2 is SVGIG (reference sequence). The ends were cut back, 0 bases at V and 8 bases at J, with 16 bases in the middle. This CDR3 is built from 14 residues. CDR3 region: CAWSVLGRPSGYTF. The CDR3 DNA follows: TGTGCCTGGAGTGTATTAGGGCGGCCCAGCGGCTACACCTTC.

This chain links TRBV7-6 with TRBJ2-5; the match to TRBD2 covers 14 bases. With 4 bases clipped from V and 5 bases from J, the junction kept 3 bases outside the gene matches. There are 15 residues in the CDR3. Germline assignment: CDR1 SGHVS and CDR2 FNYEAQ. This CDR3 is CASSSRLAGGETQYF. In DNA form, the CDR3 reads TGTGCCAGCAGCTCGCGACTAGCGGGAGGGGAGACCCAGTACTTC.

The genes are TRBV5-4 and TRBJ2-1; 10 bases map to TRBD2. The CDR3 spans 15 residues. The germline V gene encodes CDR1 SGHNT and CDR2 YYREEE (reference sequence). Losses at the gene ends were 4 bases for V and 4 bases for J; bases not matched to a gene: 5. CDR3 coding DNA: TGTGCCAGCAGCGGAGCTAGCGGGGGTTACAATGAGCAGTTCTTC. Translating gives CASSGASGGYNEQFF.

V usage is TRBV7-6 and J usage is TRBJ2-1; perhaps D is TRBD1 or TRBD2 (5 bases each). Germline V gene data show CDR1 as SGHVS and CDR2 as FNYEAQ. The CDR3 runs 14 residues. The V end lost 4 bases, the J end lost 7 bases, and 14 bases lay between the germline ends. This chain's CDR3 is CASSSDSTGNEQFF. The CDR3 DNA reads as TGTGCCAGCAGCTCTGACAGCACGGGGAATGAGCAGTTCTTC.

This rearrangement joins TRBV7-8 to TRBJ2-2, with a tentative D call TRBD2 (6 bases). V was pared by 6 bases and J by 8 bases, with 22 bases between. Germline V gives CDR1 SGHVS, CDR2 FQNEAQ. This CDR3 has 16 amino acids. In nucleotides, the CDR3 is TGTGCCAGCAGGAGAACCGGGACTCAGTCGAGTGGGGAGCTGTTTTTT. This encodes CASRRTGTQSSGELFF.

The chain joins TRBV6-6 to TRBJ2-7; TRBD2 might be the D (6 bases). Per the germline V gene, CDR1 is MNHNY and CDR2 is SVGAGI (reference sequence). CDR3 size: 15 residues. V lost 5 bases and J 1 base, leaving 15 bases between the germline ends. CDR3 coding DNA: TGTGCCAGCAGTGACCGGGACGGGGGTTCCTACGAGCAGTACTTC. Residues: CASSDRDGGSYEQYF.

This sequence joins TRBV5-5 and TRBJ2-2; D is unresolved. V shed 4 bases and J shed 6 bases, with 10 bases lying between them. This CDR3 spans 13 amino acids. Germline V CDR1 and CDR2: SGHKS, YYEKEE (reference sequence). CDR3 bases: TGTGCCAGCAGCCGGCTAGGCTCCGGGGAGCTGTTTTTT. The encoded protein is CASSRLGSGELFF.

J is TRBJ2-2 and V is TRBV18; D tentatively fits TRBD1 or TRBD2 (5 bases each). Per germline, CDR1 KGHSH and CDR2 LQKENI. V lost 3 bases, J lost 2 bases, and 13 bases lay in between. CDR3 length equals 16 residues. DNA of the CDR3: TGTGCCAGCTCACCGCTTGGGACGGGCAACACCGGGGAGCTGTTTTTT. This sequence encodes CASSPLGTGNTGELFF.